These T cell receptor beta chains were read from a single sample in a study of T-cell reconstitution after alpha-beta-depleted transplantation in children. Each CDR3 protein is one row after TCRdb ran MiXCR on the PCR reads. The table lists 200,000 or so distinct CDR3 sequences, roughly 6.3% of them singletons, with 4.5% in the top ten. This specimen consisted of PBMCs, obtained before TCRalphabeta/CD19-depleted stem cell transplant. These TCRs come from a girl under three years old with combined immunodeficiency, due to receive a stem cell transplant. The CDR3 runs from the conserved cysteine through the conserved F or W. Fields, in order: CDR3 protein, CDR3 DNA, V gene, D gene, clone size, J gene. A D gene is named only where the DNA matches it firmly. Clone size, where shown, is once, few, many, or a class for clones that have expanded.

CSARTPGRQYGYTF TGCAGTGCTAGAACACCGGGACGGCAATATGGCTACACCTTC TRBV20-1 . . TRBJ1-2
CASSSIKEEASSYNEQFF TGTGCCAGCAGTTCCATCAAAGAGGAGGCCAGCTCCTACAATGAGCAGTTCTTC TRBV28 . many TRBJ2-1
CASSLTPGLAFGEQFF TGTGCCAGCAGCTTGACCCCGGGACTAGCGTTTGGTGAGCAGTTCTTC TRBV7-9 TRBD2 many TRBJ2-1
CASSLGTVGNQPQHF TGTGCCAGCAGTTTAGGGACAGTGGGCAATCAGCCCCAGCATTTT TRBV12-3/TRBV12-4 . few TRBJ1-5
CSAADRDGYTF TGCAGTGCAGCCGACAGGGACGGCTACACCTTC TRBV20-1 TRBD1 many TRBJ1-2
CASSYSPPAIQYF TGTGCCAGCAGTTACTCCCCCCCGGCCATTCAGTACTTC TRBV6-5 . many TRBJ2-4
CSARLADVTGNTIYF TGCAGTGCTAGATTGGCAGATGTCACTGGAAACACCATATATTTT TRBV20-1 . many TRBJ1-3
CASSLVLPGLALYNEQFF TGTGCCAGCAGCTTAGTTCTCCCGGGACTAGCGCTCTACAATGAGCAGTTCTTC TRBV11-2 TRBD2 many TRBJ2-1
CASSLGGGEEFF TGCGCCAGCAGCTTGGGGGGGGGAGAGGAGTTCTTC TRBV5-1 TRBD2 many TRBJ2-1
CASSFPRGGPHNEQFF TGTGCCAGCAGCTTCCCGCGGGGGGGCCCCCACAATGAGCAGTTCTTC TRBV11-3 TRBD2 many TRBJ2-1
CASSVGTEAFF TGTGCCAGCAGTGTTGGCACTGAAGCTTTCTTT TRBV6-1 . many TRBJ1-1
CASSPPRGGETQYF TGTGCCAGCAGCCCACCGAGGGGTGGAGAGACCCAGTACTTC TRBV7-8 . . TRBJ2-5
CASSYEGAGTGELFF TGTGCCAGCAGTTACGAGGGGGCAGGGACCGGGGAGCTGTTTTTT TRBV28 TRBD1 many TRBJ2-2
CASSLDGSGTYYEQYF TGTGCCAGCAGCTTAGATGGTAGCGGGACCTACTACGAGCAGTACTTC TRBV11-1 TRBD2 . TRBJ2-7
CASSERTYGETQYF TGTGCCAGCAGTGAGAGGACGTACGGAGAGACCCAGTACTTC TRBV2 . many TRBJ2-5
CSVAGGTGGYEQYF TGCAGCGTCGCGGGAGGGACAGGGGGGTACGAGCAGTACTTC TRBV29-1 TRBD1 many TRBJ2-7
CAWSALGGNTDTQYF TGTGCCTGGAGCGCTCTCGGGGGGAACACAGATACGCAGTATTTT TRBV30 TRBD2 few TRBJ2-3
CASSVGAGEYGYTF TGTGCCAGCAGCGTTGGGGCGGGCGAGTATGGCTACACCTTC TRBV9 . many TRBJ1-2
CASSLVVSAYNEQFF TGTGCCAGCAGCTTAGTTGTCTCGGCCTACAATGAGCAGTTCTTC TRBV7-9 . many TRBJ2-1
CCATAGSVGILYYEQYF TGCTGCGCCACGGCGGGAAGTGTAGGGATTTTATACTACGAGCAGTACTTC TRBV20-1 . . TRBJ2-7
CSARDFSGSPQYEQYF TGCAGTGCTAGAGATTTTTCCGGCAGTCCCCAATACGAGCAGTACTTC TRBV20-1 . few TRBJ2-7
CASRLQGGELFF TGTGCCAGCAGGCTACAGGGGGGGGAGCTGTTTTTT TRBV12-3/TRBV12-4 TRBD1 many TRBJ2-2
CASSFPLGSSYEQYF TGTGCCAGCAGCTTTCCCCTTGGCTCCTCCTACGAGCAGTACTTC TRBV7-9 . many TRBJ2-7
CSAREAGYTGELFF TGCAGTGCTAGAGAAGCGGGATACACCGGGGAGCTGTTTTTT TRBV20-1 TRBD2 many TRBJ2-2
CASSLGDSYNQPQHF TGCGCCAGCAGCTTGGGGGACAGCTACAATCAGCCCCAGCATTTT TRBV5-1 TRBD1 many TRBJ1-5
CASSQTGVDTGELFF TGCGCCAGCAGCCAGACAGGGGTCGACACCGGGGAGCTGTTTTTT TRBV5-1 TRBD1 . TRBJ2-2
CASSSTGQGANEQFF TGTGCCAGCAGTTCCACGGGACAGGGGGCGAATGAGCAGTTCTTC TRBV12-3/TRBV12-4 TRBD1 many TRBJ2-1
CASSTRTRGTTEQFF TGTGCCAGCAGCACCCGGACGAGAGGTACTACTGAGCAGTTCTTC TRBV9 . many TRBJ2-1
CASSFGPTDTDTQYF TGTGCCAGCAGTTTTGGACCTACTGACACAGATACGCAGTATTTT TRBV7-2 . many TRBJ2-3
CASSLEATSYEQYF TGTGCCAGCAGTTTAGAGGCGACCTCCTACGAGCAGTACTTC TRBV12-3/TRBV12-4 . many TRBJ2-7
CAYAQDAYEQYF TGTGCCTACGCACAGGACGCCTACGAGCAGTACTTC TRBV30 . many TRBJ2-7
CASSLRDRGPNEQFF TGTGCCAGCAGCCTCCGGGACAGGGGCCCCAATGAGCAGTTCTTC TRBV13 TRBD1 many TRBJ2-1
CASSPPTGYHYEQYF TGTGCCAGCAGCCCTCCGACGGGGTATCACTACGAGCAGTACTTC TRBV6-5 . many TRBJ2-7
CASSERLAGVETQYF TGTGCCAGCAGTGAACGACTAGCGGGGGTGGAGACCCAGTACTTC TRBV2 TRBD2 . TRBJ2-5
CSARDPYGLAGAIDTQYF TGCAGTGCTAGAGATCCCTATGGACTAGCGGGAGCAATAGATACGCAGTATTTT TRBV20-1 TRBD2 many TRBJ2-3
CASSSLRGGRGYF TGTGCCAGCAGCTCTCTGCGGGGGGGCCGGGGTTATTTT TRBV5-8 TRBD2 many TRBJ2-3
CASSPPIAGMGTEQFF TGTGCCAGCTCACCACCGATAGCGGGAATGGGAACTGAGCAGTTCTTC TRBV18 TRBD2 many TRBJ2-1
CASSRRGVGYGYTF TGCGCCAGCAGCCGGAGAGGAGTGGGCTATGGCTACACCTTC TRBV5-1 . many TRBJ1-2
CASSPGTGGWKQFF TGTGCCAGTAGTCCTGGGACCGGGGGATGGAAGCAGTTCTTC TRBV19 . many TRBJ2-1
CASSLSIWSPNTGELFF TGTGCCAGCAGCTTATCCATATGGTCCCCTAACACCGGGGAGCTGTTTTTT TRBV7-9 . few TRBJ2-2
CSASGELGNEQFF TGCAGTGCTAGTGGGGAATTAGGCAATGAGCAGTTCTTC TRBV20-1 . many TRBJ2-1
CSVDFLAEGTQYF TGCAGCGTTGACTTCCTAGCGGAGGGGACCCAGTACTTC TRBV29-1 TRBD2 many TRBJ2-5
CASSAGLGSYEQYF TGTGCCAGCAGCGCGGGACTCGGCTCCTACGAGCAGTACTTC TRBV7-6 . few TRBJ2-7
CASSLEGTGVDTIYF TGTGCCAGCAGCTTAGAGGGGACAGGGGTAGACACCATATATTTT TRBV7-2 TRBD1 few TRBJ1-3
CASSFSGHDYEQYF TGTGCCAGCAGCTTTAGCGGGCACGACTACGAGCAGTACTTC TRBV28 TRBD2 many TRBJ2-7
CASSLMGNSGEKLFF TGCGCCAGCAGCCTGATGGGGAATTCGGGGGAAAAACTGTTTTTT TRBV5-1 . many TRBJ1-4
CASSLIGDTQYF TGCGCCAGCAGCTTGATAGGAGATACGCAGTATTTT TRBV5-1 . many TRBJ2-3
CSARATSGSNNEQFF TGCAGTGCTAGGGCAACTAGCGGGTCGAACAATGAGCAGTTCTTC TRBV20-1 TRBD2 many TRBJ2-1
CASSQGLAAAGVNTQYF TGTGCCAGCAGCCAGGGACTAGCGGCGGCCGGAGTAAATACGCAGTATTTT TRBV7-9 TRBD2 . TRBJ2-3
CASSIVVGPHLPQFF TGTGCCAGTAGTATAGTAGTGGGGCCTCATCTACCCCAGTTCTTC TRBV19 . many TRBJ2-1
CASSPFRDGNEQFF TGTGCCAGCAGCCCTTTCCGGGACGGCAATGAGCAGTTCTTC TRBV9 . . TRBJ2-1
CSVRSGGSYEQYF TGCAGCGTTAGGAGCGGGGGATCCTACGAGCAGTACTTC TRBV29-1 TRBD2 many TRBJ2-7